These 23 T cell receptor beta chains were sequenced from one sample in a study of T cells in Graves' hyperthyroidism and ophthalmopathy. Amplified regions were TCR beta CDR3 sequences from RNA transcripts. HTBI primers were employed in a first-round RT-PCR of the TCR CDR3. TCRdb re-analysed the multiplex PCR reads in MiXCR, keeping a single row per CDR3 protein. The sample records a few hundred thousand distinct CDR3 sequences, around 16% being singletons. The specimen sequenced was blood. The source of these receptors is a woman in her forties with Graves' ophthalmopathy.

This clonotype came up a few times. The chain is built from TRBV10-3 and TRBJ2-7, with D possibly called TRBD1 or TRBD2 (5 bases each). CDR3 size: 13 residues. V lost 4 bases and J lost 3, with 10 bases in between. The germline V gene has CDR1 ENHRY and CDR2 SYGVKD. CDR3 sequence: CAISVGTLYEQYF. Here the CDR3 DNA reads TGTGCCATCAGTGTCGGGACGCTCTACGAGCAGTACTTC.

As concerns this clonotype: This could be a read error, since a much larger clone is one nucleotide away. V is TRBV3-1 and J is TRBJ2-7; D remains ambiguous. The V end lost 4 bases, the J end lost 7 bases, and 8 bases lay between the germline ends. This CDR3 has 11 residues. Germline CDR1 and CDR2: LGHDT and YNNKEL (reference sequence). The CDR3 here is CASSRAREQYF. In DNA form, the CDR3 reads TGTGCCAGCAGCCGGGCCCGTGAGCAGTACTTC.

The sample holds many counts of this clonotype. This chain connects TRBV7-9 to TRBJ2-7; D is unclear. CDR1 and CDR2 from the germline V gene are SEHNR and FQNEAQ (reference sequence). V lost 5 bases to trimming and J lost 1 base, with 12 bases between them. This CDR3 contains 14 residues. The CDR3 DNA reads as TGTGCCAGCAGCCTAGTGGGATCATCCTACGAGCAGTACTTC. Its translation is CASSLVGSSYEQYF.

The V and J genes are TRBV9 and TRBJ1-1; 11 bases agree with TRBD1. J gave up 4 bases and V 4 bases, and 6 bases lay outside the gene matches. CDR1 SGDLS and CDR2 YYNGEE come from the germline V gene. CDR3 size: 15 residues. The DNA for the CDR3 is TGTGCCAGCAGCAAATACGGGACAGGGGGCACTGAAGCTTTCTTT. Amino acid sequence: CASSKYGTGGTEAFF. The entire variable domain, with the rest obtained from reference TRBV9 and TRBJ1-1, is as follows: DSGVTQTPKHLITATGQRVTLRCSPRSGDLSVYWYQQSLDQGLQFLIQYYNGEERAKGNILERFSAQQFPDLHSELNLSSLELGDSALYFCASSKYGTGGTEAFFGQGTRLTVV.

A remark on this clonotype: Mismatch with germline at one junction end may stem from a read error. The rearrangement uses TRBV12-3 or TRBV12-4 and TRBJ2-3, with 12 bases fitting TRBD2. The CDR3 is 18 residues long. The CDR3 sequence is CASSLNALAGGRTGTQYF. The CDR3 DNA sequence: TGTGCCAGCAGTTTAAATGCACTAGCGGGGGGCCGCACAGGTACGCAGTATTTT.

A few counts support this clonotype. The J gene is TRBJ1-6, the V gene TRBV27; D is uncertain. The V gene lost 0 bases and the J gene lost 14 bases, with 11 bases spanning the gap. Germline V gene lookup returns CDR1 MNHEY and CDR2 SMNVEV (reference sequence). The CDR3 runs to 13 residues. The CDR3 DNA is TGTGCCAGCAGTTTATCCCGGGCCAGTTCCCTCCACTTT. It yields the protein CASSLSRASSLHF.

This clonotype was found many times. CDR3 residues: CASRRGQGNEKLFF. The CDR3 bases are TGTGCCAGCAGGCGGGGACAGGGGAATGAAAAACTGTTTTTT. V gene TRBV2 combines with J gene TRBJ1-4; 10 nucleotides agree with TRBD1. CDR3 size: 14 residues. J was trimmed by 5 bases and V by 6 bases; bases with no gene match: 3. Germline V gene lookup returns CDR1 SNHLY and CDR2 FYNNEI.

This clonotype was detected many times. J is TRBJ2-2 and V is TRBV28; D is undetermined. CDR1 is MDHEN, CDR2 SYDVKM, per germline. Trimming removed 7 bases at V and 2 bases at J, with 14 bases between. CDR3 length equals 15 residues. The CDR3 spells CASTRMNSNTGELFF. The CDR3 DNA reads TGTGCCAGCACCCGGATGAACTCCAACACCGGGGAGCTGTTTTTT.

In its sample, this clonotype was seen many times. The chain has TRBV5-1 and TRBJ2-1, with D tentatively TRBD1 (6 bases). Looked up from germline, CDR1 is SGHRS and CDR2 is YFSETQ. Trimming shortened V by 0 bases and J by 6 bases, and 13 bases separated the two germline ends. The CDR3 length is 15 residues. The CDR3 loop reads CASSLAGQPLNEQFF. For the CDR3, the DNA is TGCGCCAGCAGCTTGGCAGGACAGCCTCTCAATGAGCAGTTCTTC.

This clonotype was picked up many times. This CDR3 reads CASSLTTTDTQYF. The DNA of the CDR3 is TGTGCCAGCAGCTTAACCACCACAGATACGCAGTATTTT. The rearrangement links TRBV7-3 to TRBJ2-3; D is uncertain. CDR3 length: 13 residues. Germline V gene sequence: CDR1 SGHTA, CDR2 FQGTGA. The V gene lost 0 bases and the J gene lost 2 bases, with 3 bases spanning the gap. Complete variable domain (other parts from reference TRBV7-3 and TRBJ2-3): GAGVSQTPSNKVTEKGKYVELRCDPISGHTALYWYRQSLGQGPEFLIYFQGTGAADDSGLPNDRFFAVRPEGSVSTLKIQRTERGDSAVYLCASSLTTTDTQYFGPGTRLTVL.

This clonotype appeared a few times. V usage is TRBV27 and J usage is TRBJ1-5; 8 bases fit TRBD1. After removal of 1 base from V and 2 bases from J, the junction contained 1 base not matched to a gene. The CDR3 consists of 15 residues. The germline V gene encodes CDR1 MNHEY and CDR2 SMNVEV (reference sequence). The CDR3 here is CASSLWGQGNQPQHF. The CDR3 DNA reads TGTGCCAGCAGTTTATGGGGACAGGGCAATCAGCCCCAGCATTTT.

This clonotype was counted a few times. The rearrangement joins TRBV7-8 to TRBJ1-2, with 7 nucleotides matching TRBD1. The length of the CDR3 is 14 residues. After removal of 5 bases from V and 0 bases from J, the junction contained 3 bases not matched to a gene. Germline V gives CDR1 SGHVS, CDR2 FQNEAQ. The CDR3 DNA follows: TGTGCCAGCAGCGACAGGGTCTCTAACTATGGCTACACCTTC. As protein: CASSDRVSNYGYTF.

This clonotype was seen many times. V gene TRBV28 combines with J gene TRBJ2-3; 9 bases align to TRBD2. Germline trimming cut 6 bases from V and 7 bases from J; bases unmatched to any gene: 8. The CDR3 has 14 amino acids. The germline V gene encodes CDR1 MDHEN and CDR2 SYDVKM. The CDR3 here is CASSGLAGVYTQYF. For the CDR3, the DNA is TGTGCCAGCAGCGGATTAGCGGGAGTATATACGCAGTATTTT. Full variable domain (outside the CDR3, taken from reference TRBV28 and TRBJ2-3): DVKVTQSSRYLVKRTGEKVFLECVQDMDHENMFWYRQDPGLGLRLIYFSYDVKMKEKGDIPEGYSVSREKKERFSLILESASTNQTSMYLCASSGLAGVYTQYFGPGTRLTVL.

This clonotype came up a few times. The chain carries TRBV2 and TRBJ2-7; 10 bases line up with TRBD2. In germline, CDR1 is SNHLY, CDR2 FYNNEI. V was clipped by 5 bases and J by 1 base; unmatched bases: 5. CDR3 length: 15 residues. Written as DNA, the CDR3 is TGTGCCAGCAGTCTAGCGGGAGTGGAGTCCTACGAGCAGTACTTC. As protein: CASSLAGVESYEQYF.

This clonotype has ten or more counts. CDR3: CASSQVLAYSGELFF. The CDR3 DNA follows: TGTGCCAGCAGCCAAGTCCTAGCGTATAGCGGGGAGCTGTTTTTT. This chain uses TRBV3-1 with TRBJ2-2, with D perhaps TRBD2 (6 bases). Germline-derived CDR1 and CDR2 are LGHDT and YNNKEL (reference sequence). V lost 1 base, J lost 7 bases, and 13 bases lay in between. The CDR3 has 15 amino acids.

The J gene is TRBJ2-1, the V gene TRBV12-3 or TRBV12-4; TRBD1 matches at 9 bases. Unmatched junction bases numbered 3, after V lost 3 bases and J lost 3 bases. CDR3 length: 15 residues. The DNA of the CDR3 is TGTGCCAGCAGTTTTAGGGGACAGGGCTACAATGAGCAGTTCTTC. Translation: CASSFRGQGYNEQFF.

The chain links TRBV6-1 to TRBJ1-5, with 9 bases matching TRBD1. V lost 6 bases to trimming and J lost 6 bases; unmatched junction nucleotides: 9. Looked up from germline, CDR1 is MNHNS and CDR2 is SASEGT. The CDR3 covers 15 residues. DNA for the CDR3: TGTGCCAGCAGACCGGGACAGGGAGGAGGTCAGCCCCAGCATTTT. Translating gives CASRPGQGGGQPQHF.

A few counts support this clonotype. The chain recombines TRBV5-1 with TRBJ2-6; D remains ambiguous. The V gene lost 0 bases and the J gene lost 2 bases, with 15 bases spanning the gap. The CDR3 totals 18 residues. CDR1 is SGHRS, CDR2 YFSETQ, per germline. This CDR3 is CASSLVLQRFAGANVLTF. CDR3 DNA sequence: TGCGCCAGCAGCTTGGTACTACAAAGGTTCGCTGGGGCCAACGTCCTGACTTTC.

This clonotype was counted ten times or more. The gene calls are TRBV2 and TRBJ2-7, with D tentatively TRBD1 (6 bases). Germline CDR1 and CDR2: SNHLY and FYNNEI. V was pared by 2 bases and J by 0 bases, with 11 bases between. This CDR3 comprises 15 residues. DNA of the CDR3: TGTGCCAGCAGTGAATTGGGGGCCCTCTCCTACGAGCAGTACTTC. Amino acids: CASSELGALSYEQYF.

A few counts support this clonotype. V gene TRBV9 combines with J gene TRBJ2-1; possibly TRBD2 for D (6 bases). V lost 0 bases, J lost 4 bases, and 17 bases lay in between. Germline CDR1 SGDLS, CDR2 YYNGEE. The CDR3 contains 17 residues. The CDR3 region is CASSVGDSGTLYNEQFF. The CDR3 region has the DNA TGTGCCAGCAGCGTAGGGGACTCCGGGACGCTTTACAATGAGCAGTTCTTC.

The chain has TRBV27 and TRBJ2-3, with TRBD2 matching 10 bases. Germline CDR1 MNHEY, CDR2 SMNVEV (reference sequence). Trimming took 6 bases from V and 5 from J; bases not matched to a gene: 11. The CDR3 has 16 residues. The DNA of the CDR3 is TGTGCCAGCAGAAGGTTAACTAGCGGGAACCGAGATACGCAGTATTTT. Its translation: CASRRLTSGNRDTQYF.

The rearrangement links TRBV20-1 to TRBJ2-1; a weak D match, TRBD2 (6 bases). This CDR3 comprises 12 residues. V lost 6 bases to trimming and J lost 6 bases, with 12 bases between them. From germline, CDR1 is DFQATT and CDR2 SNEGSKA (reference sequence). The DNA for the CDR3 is TGCAGTGCGAACCCCGGGGGCAATGAGCAGTTCTTC. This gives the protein CSANPGGNEQFF.

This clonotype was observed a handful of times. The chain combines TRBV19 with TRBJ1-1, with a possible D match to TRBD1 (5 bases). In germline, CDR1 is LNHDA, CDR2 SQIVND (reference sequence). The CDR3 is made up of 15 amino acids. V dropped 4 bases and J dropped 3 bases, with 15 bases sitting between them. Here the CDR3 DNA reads TGTGCCAGTAGTAGAGACAGTCTCCGGGACACTGAAGCTTTCTTT. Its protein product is CASSRDSLRDTEAFF.